This is a list of T cell receptor beta chains from one sample in a study of cytomegalovirus exposure and HLA in healthy donors. Libraries were prepared by immunoSEQ multiplex PCR; TCRdb keeps only in-frame clonotypes and omits some of them. In the table there are about 200,000 clones, approximately 79% of which are singletons. The sequenced material came from PBMCs. The receptor set was obtained from a man aged 50 to 60 in good health and CMV-seronegative. The CDR3 runs from the conserved cysteine through the conserved F or W. Each record gives: D gene, V gene, clone size, J gene, CDR3 protein, CDR3 DNA. The D gene is left open where the match is weak. Clone size is given for some rows only: seen once, a few or many times, or a class if the clone is expanded.

TRBD2	TRBV18	NA	TRBJ2-7	CASSPPGAGALYEQYF	TGTGCCAGCTCACCACCTGGCGCGGGAGCTTTATACGAGCAGTACTTC
NA	TRBV19	NA	TRBJ2-1	CASSKASGSYNEQFF	TGTGCCAGTAGTAAGGCCAGCGGATCCTACAATGAGCAGTTCTTC
TRBD2	TRBV2	NA	TRBJ2-1	CASAGYNEQFF	TGTGCTTCAGCGGGGTACAATGAGCAGTTCTTC
NA	TRBV27	few	TRBJ1-1	CASSLLSGNTEAFF	TGTGCCAGCAGTTTATTATCAGGGAACACTGAAGCTTTCTTT
NA	TRBV5-1	NA	TRBJ1-1	CASSPDGGNTEAFF	TGCGCCAGCAGCCCGGACGGAGGAAACACTGAAGCTTTCTTT
TRBD2	TRBV6-6	NA	TRBJ2-1	CASSEGSGSINEQFF	TGTGCCAGCAGCGAGGGGAGCGGGAGTATCAATGAGCAGTTCTTC
NA	TRBV7-7	NA	TRBJ2-3	CASSLGSGDTQYF	TGTGCTAGCAGCTTGGGATCGGGGGATACGCAGTATTTT
NA	TRBV28	NA	TRBJ1-2	CASSYSWGDGYTF	TGTGCCAGCAGCTATAGCTGGGGAGACGGCTACACCTTC
TRBD2	TRBV19	NA	TRBJ2-5	CASSRREGEETQYF	TGTGCCAGTAGTCGTAGGGAGGGAGAAGAGACCCAGTACTTC
TRBD1	TRBV27	NA	TRBJ2-3	CASRLGTATDTQYF	TGTGCCAGCAGACTAGGGACAGCCACAGATACGCAGTATTTT
NA	TRBV5-4	few	TRBJ1-1	CASSFQGGVPNTEAFF	TGTGCCAGCAGCTTTCAAGGAGGGGTCCCGAACACTGAAGCTTTCTTT
TRBD1	TRBV4-2	NA	TRBJ2-7	CASSPPGQAVEQYF	TGTGCCAGCAGCCCACCTGGACAGGCGGTCGAGCAGTACTTC
NA	TRBV28	NA	TRBJ2-2	CASSLQNTGELFF	TGTGCCAGCAGTTTACAGAACACCGGGGAGCTGTTTTTT
NA	TRBV7-3	NA	TRBJ1-1	CASSSTGGGSGAEAFF	TGTGCCAGCAGCTCGACCGGGGGGGGATCCGGTGCTGAAGCTTTCTTT
TRBD2	TRBV5-4	NA	TRBJ2-1	CASSTGLAYSWDEQFF	TGTGCCAGCAGCACGGGACTAGCGTACTCCTGGGATGAGCAGTTCTTC
NA	TRBV11-1	NA	TRBJ1-5	CASSLNRDSNQPQHF	TGTGCCAGCAGCTTGAACAGGGACAGCAATCAGCCCCAGCATTTT
NA	TRBV5-1	NA	TRBJ2-2	CASSLGSSGTPGELFF	TGCGCCAGCAGCCTCGGGTCCAGCGGTACCCCCGGGGAGCTGTTTTTT
NA	TRBV7-8	NA	TRBJ2-7	CASSLAGGARLYHEQYF	TGTGCCAGCAGCTTAGCTGGGGGCGCTCGGCTATACCACGAGCAGTACTTC
NA	TRBV18	NA	TRBJ1-4	CASSPSFTGWANEKLFF	TGTGCCAGCTCACCATCTTTCACAGGTTGGGCTAATGAAAAACTGTTTTTT
NA	TRBV6-6	NA	TRBJ1-6	CASSYDGGGTPLHF	TGTGCCAGCAGTTATGACGGTGGAGGGACACCCCTCCACTTT
TRBD1	TRBV2	NA	TRBJ2-7	CASRTGGSSYEQYF	TGTGCCAGCAGGACAGGGGGATCGTCCTACGAGCAGTACTTC
TRBD1	TRBV2	NA	TRBJ2-7	CASSEKGTGLYEQYF	TGTGCCAGCAGTGAAAAGGGGACAGGTCTTTACGAGCAGTACTTC
TRBD2	TRBV30	NA	TRBJ2-1	CACGTSGNNEQFF	TGTGCCTGCGGGACTAGCGGGAATAATGAGCAGTTCTTC
NA	TRBV28	NA	TRBJ2-7	CASSLWTGPGYF	TGTGCCAGCAGTTTATGGACGGGTCCGGGGTACTTC
NA	TRBV15	NA	TRBJ1-5	CATEWGEGGNQPQHF	TGTGCCACCGAATGGGGGGAGGGCGGCAATCAGCCCCAGCATTTT
TRBD2	TRBV9	NA	TRBJ2-3	CASSDGTRTDTQYF	TGTGCCAGCAGCGACGGGACTAGAACAGATACGCAGTATTTT
TRBD2	TRBV11-3	few	TRBJ2-3	CASSSRTSGNTDTQYF	TGTGCCAGCAGCTCCAGGACTAGCGGGAACACAGATACGCAGTATTTT
TRBD2	TRBV5-1	NA	TRBJ2-3	CASSLAVTSGSEDTQYF	TGCGCCAGCAGCTTGGCCGTGACTAGCGGGAGCGAAGATACGCAGTATTTT
TRBD2	TRBV4-2	NA	TRBJ2-1	CASSQGASGSRRAHEQFF	TGTGCCAGCAGCCAAGGAGCTAGCGGGAGCCGACGCGCCCATGAGCAGTTCTTC
TRBD1	TRBV6-5	NA	TRBJ1-2	CASTSSVLTGDGYTF	TGTGCCAGCACCTCTTCTGTCCTCACAGGGGACGGCTACACCTTC